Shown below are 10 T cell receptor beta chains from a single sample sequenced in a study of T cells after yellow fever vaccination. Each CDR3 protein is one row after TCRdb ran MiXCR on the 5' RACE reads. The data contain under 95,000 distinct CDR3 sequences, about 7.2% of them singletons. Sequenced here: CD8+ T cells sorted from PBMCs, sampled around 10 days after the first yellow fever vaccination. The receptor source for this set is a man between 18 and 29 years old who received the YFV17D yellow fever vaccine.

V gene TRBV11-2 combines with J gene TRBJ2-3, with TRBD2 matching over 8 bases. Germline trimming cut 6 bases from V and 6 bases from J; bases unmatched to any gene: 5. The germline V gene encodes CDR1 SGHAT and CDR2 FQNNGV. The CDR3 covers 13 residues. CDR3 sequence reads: CASRPGGRDTQYF. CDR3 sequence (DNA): TGTGCCAGCAGACCGGGGGGGCGGGATACGCAGTATTTT.

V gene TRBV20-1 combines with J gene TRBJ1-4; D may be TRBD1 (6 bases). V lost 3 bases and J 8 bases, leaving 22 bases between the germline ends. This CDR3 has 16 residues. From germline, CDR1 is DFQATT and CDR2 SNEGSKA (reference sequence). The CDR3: CSASPNRGGAYEKLFF. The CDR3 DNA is TGCAGTGCTAGTCCTAACCGCGGGGGGGCCTACGAAAAACTGTTTTTT.

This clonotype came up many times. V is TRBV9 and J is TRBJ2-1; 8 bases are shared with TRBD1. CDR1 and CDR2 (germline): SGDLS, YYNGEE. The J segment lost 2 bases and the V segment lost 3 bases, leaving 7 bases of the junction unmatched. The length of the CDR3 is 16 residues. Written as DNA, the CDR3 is TGTGCCAGCAGCGCAGCGGACAGGGCCGCCTACAATGAGCAGTTCTTC. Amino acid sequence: CASSAADRAAYNEQFF.

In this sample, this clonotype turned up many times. CDR3 coding DNA: TGCGCCAGCAGTGAGATCGGCAGGGGTCAAATGAACACTGAAGCTTTCTTT. Its protein is CASSEIGRGQMNTEAFF. J is TRBJ1-1 and V is TRBV10-2; D possibly corresponds to TRBD1 (6 bases). The CDR3 has 17 amino acids. V was pared by 2 bases and J by 0 bases, with 16 bases between. Germline V lookup: CDR1 WSHSY, CDR2 SAAADI.

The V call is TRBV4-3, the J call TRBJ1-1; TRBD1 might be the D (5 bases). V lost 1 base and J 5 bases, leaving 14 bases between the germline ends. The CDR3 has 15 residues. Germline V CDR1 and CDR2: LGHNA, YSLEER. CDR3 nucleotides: TGCGCCAGCAGCCAAGTTCGAGGGTGGGGGACTGAAGCTTTCTTT. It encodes CASSQVRGWGTEAFF.

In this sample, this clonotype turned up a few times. This CDR3 is CASSQDPTEANYGYTF. The CDR3 DNA reads TGTGCCAGCAGCCAAGATCCGACAGAAGCTAACTATGGCTACACCTTC. The chain employs TRBV3-1 and TRBJ1-2; D is possibly TRBD1 (5 bases). The CDR3 sequence is 16 residues long. V gave up 0 bases and J gave up 0 bases, with 11 bases separating them. Germline V lookup: CDR1 LGHDT, CDR2 YNNKEL (reference sequence).

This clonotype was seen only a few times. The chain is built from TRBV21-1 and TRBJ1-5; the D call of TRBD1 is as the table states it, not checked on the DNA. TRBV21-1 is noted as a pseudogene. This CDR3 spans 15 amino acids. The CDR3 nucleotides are TGTGCCAGCAGCAAAAGGGGTGTAAGCAATCAGCCCCAGCATTTT. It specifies CASSKRGVSNQPQHF.

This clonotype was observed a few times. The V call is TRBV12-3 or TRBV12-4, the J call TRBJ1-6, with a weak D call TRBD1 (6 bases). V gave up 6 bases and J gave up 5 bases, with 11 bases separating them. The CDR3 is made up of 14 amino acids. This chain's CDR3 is CASRWTADNSPLHF. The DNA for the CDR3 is TGTGCCAGCAGGTGGACAGCTGATAATTCACCCCTCCACTTT.

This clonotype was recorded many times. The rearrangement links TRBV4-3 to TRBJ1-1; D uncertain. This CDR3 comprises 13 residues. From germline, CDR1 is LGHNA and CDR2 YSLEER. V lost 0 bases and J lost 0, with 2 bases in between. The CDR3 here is CASSQDLNTEAFF. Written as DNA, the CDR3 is TGCGCCAGCAGCCAAGATTTGAACACTGAAGCTTTCTTT.

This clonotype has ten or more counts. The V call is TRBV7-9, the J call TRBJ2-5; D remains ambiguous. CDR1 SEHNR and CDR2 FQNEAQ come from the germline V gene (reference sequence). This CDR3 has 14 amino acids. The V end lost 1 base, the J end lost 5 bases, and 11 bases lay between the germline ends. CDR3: CASSLEYVPETQYF. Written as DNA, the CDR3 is TGTGCCAGCAGCTTAGAATACGTTCCGGAGACCCAGTACTTC.